This T cell receptor beta chain originates from a study of early T cells in non-severe SARS-CoV-2 infection (dated by TCRdb to about 2021). Some background on the complete study: TCR sequencing used bulk RNA from unsorted whole blood, so alpha and beta chains could not be paired.

The table lists this clonotype with many counts. The clone's antigen remains unknown. No qualities accompany the bases; no much larger clone lies one base away. Receptors were amplified or captured by 5' RACE. Sequencing instrument: NextSeq 500. The TCR library protocol attached unique molecular identifiers to individual cDNA molecules to correct for sequencing error and PCR bias. TCR alpha and beta chains were both sequenced, and the abundances of alpha and beta sequences in each sample were closely correlated with each other. The original methods were these. Decombinator V4 was used to annotate the V gene, J gene and CDR3 of the TCR sequences. Expanded TCRs were defined as changing significantly between any two time points under a Poisson model with p below 0.0001. TCR abundances were normalised to the total number of TCRs sequenced in each sample and reported as counts per million. MAIT TCRs were defined by TRAV1-2 paired with TRAJ12, TRAJ20 or TRAJ33, and iNKT TCRs by TRAV10 paired with TRAJ18. VDJdb, accessed 1 November 2021, was searched for CMV, EBV and SARS-CoV-2 annotated TCRs, excluding TCRs annotated for multiple antigens. Using fastp trimming at Q25 and MiXCR clonotype assembly, TCRdb reanalyzed the public sequencing data and kept in-frame beta chains. Identical CDR3 proteins give one entry, which carries the most common genes and DNA. The authors' filters were not applied to this entry. The sample profile shows about 30,000 distinct CDR3 sequences; 6.6% of them were found once. About 36% of the sample belongs to the ten largest clones.

The research as a whole found: VDJdb matching was skewed toward anti-spike CD8 responses, so virus-specific expansions were likely underestimated and private and CD4 specificities were missed.

Set within a cohort of healthcare workers in London, UK, this nested case-control study involved weekly PCR testing of nasopharyngeal swabs along with blood sampling. Healthcare workers were enrolled in the week of the UK lockdown, from 23 to 31 March 2020, and were followed every week for up to roughly 15 weeks. The germline V gene (reference sequence) specifies LNHDA as CDR1 and SQIVND as CDR2. The CDR3 sequence holds 13 residues, the cysteine and phenylalanine included. The CDR3 DNA has 39 bases and is translated from base 1. The germline ends are 19 bases apart after V is trimmed by 10 bases and J by 10 bases.

Input material: whole blood. The receptor chain draws on TRBV19 and TRBJ1-4; no D gene is confidently identified. The sequence was obtained from an adult who was a healthcare worker with PCR-confirmed SARS-CoV-2 infection or an uninfected control (not recorded which). The DNA reads as follows: TGTGCCACCTCACTCAGGAAAACTGGAAAACTGTTTTTT. Its amino acids are CATSLRKTGKLFF. Reference TRBV19 and TRBJ1-4 proteins supply the regions before and after the CDR3; the full variable domain is: DGGITQSPKYLFRKEGQNVTLSCEQNLNHDAMYWYRQDPGQGLRLIYYSQIVNDFQKGDIAEGYSVSREKKESFPLTVTSAQKNPTAFYLCATSLRKTGKLFFGSGTQLSVL.